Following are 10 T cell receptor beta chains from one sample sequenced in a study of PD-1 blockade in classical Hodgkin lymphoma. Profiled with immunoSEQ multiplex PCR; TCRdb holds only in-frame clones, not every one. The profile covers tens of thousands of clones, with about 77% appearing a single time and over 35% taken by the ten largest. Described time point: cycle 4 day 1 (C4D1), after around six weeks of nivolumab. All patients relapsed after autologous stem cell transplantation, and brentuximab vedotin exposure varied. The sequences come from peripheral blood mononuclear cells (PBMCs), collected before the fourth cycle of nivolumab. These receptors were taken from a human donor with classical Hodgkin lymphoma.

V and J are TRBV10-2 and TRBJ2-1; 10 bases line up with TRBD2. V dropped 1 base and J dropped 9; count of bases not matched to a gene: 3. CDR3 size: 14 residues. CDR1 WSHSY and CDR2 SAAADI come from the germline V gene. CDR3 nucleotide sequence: TGCGCCAGCAGTGAGTACGTAGCGGGGGGTGAGCAGTTCTTC. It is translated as CASSEYVAGGEQFF.

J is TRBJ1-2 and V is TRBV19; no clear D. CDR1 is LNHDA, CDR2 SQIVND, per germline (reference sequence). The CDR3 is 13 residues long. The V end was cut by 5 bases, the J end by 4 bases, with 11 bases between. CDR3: CASSLEPVYGYTF. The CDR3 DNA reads TGTGCCAGTAGTTTGGAACCAGTCTATGGCTACACCTTC. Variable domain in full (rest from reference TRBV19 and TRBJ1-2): DGGITQSPKYLFRKEGQNVTLSCEQNLNHDAMYWYRQDPGQGLRLIYYSQIVNDFQKGDIAEGYSVSREKKESFPLTVTSAQKNPTAFYLCASSLEPVYGYTFGSGTRLTVV.

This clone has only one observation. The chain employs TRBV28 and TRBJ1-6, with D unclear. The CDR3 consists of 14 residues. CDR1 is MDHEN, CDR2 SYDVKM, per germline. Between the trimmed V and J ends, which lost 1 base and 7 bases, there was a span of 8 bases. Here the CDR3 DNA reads TGTGCCAGCAGTTTATCTTACGGAAATTCACCCCTCCACTTT. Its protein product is CASSLSYGNSPLHF. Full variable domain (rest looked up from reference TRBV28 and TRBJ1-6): DVKVTQSSRYLVKRTGEKVFLECVQDMDHENMFWYRQDPGLGLRLIYFSYDVKMKEKGDIPEGYSVSREKKERFSLILESASTNQTSMYLCASSLSYGNSPLHFGNGTRLTVT.

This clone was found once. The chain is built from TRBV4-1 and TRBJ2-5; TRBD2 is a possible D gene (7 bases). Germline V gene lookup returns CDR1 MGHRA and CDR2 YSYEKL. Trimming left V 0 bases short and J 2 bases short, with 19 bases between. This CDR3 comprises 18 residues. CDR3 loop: CASSQEFRGAPPQETQYF. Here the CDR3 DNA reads TGCGCCAGCAGCCAAGAATTCCGGGGGGCGCCCCCTCAAGAGACCCAGTACTTC.

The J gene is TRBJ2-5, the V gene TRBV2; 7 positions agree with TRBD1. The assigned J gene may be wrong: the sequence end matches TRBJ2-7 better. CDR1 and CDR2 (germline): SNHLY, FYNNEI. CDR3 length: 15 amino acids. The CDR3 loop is CASSEETGFTYEQYF. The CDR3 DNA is TGTGCCAGCAGTGAAGAGACAGGGTTCACCTACGAGCAGTACTTC.

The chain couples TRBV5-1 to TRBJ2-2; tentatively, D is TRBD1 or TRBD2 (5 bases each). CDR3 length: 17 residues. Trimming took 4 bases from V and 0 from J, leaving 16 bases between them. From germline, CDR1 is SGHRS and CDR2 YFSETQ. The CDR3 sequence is CASSSTVGPTNTGELFF. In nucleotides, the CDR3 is TGCGCCAGCAGCAGTACAGTGGGACCCACGAACACCGGGGAGCTGTTTTTT.

CDR3 protein: CASNFGGTDNEQFF. The CDR3 DNA is TGTGCCAGTAATTTTGGTGGGACGGACAATGAGCAGTTCTTC. The chain carries TRBV19 and TRBJ2-1; the D gene could be TRBD1 or TRBD2 (5 bases each). Germline V gene data show CDR1 as LNHDA and CDR2 as SQIVND (reference sequence). Trimming stripped 7 bases from V and 5 bases from J, with 15 bases between. The CDR3 has 14 residues.

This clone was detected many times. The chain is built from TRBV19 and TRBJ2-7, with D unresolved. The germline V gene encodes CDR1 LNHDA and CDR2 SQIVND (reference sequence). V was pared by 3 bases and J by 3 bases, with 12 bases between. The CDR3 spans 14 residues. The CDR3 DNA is TGTGCCAGTAGTATGAAAATCTCGGGCTACGAGCAGTACTTC. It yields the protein CASSMKISGYEQYF.

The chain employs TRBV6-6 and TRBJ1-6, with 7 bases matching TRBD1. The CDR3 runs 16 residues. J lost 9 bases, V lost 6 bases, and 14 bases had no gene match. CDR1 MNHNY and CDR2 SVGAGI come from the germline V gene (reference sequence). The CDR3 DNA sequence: TGTGCCAGCAGCCCCGACAGGGCCCAGTGGGGTTCACCCCTCCACTTT. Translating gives CASSPDRAQWGSPLHF.

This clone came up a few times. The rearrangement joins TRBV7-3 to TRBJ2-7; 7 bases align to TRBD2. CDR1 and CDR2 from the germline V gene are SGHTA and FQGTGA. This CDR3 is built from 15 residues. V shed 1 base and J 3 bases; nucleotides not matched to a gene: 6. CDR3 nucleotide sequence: TGTGCCAGCAGCTTAATGAGCGGGGCGATCTACGAGCAGTACTTC. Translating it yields CASSLMSGAIYEQYF.